These 22 T cell receptor beta chains originate from one sample sequenced in a study of T cell responses to AZD1222 COVID-19 vaccine (dated by TCRdb to about 2021). Libraries were constructed by the immunoSEQ multiplex PCR assay. TCRdb's version of the immuneACCESS table is confined to in-frame rearrangements and falls short of the full clone set. An unresolved V gene accounts for under half of the shortfall where checked; the remainder is of unknown origin. The sample table records about 110,000 clones; roughly 87% of these occur just once. The ten largest account for roughly 3% of the sample. The intended sense of this specimen's time point label: baseline before first vaccination. The treatment or condition label for this specimen denotes: meningococcal conjugate vaccine given as trial control. The material sequenced was peripheral blood, taken on day 0 of MenACWY control vaccination. Receptor source: an adult in good health.

This chain connects TRBV3-1 (or the pseudogene TRBV3-2) to TRBJ2-1, with TRBD1 identical over 7 bases. Looked up from germline, CDR1 is LGHDT and CDR2 is YNNKEL (reference sequence). This CDR3 comprises 15 residues. V was clipped by 1 base and J by 10 bases; unmatched bases: 10. The DNA of the CDR3 is TGTGCCAGCAGCCAAGCTGGACAGGTACATGGCGAGCAGTTCTTC. Translation gives CASSQAGQVHGEQFF.

V usage is TRBV4-1 and J usage is TRBJ1-2, with D uncertain. The CDR3 runs 15 residues. From germline, CDR1 is MGHRA and CDR2 YSYEKL. V lost 4 bases and J 0 bases, leaving 12 bases between the germline ends. The DNA of the CDR3 is TGCGCCAGCAGCCCCCCCCCGGCCTCTAACTATGGCTACACCTTC. Translating it yields CASSPPPASNYGYTF.

This sequence joins TRBV5-4 and TRBJ2-2, with 10 positions matching TRBD2. V lost 6 bases and J lost 4; bases outside the gene matches: 15. CDR3 length equals 18 residues. Germline CDR1 reads SGHNT; CDR2 reads YYREEE (reference sequence). CDR3 in DNA: TGTGCCAGCACCCTCGGAGCGGGGGGGGCATATTTCACCGGGGAGCTGTTTTTT. Residues: CASTLGAGGAYFTGELFF. Drawing the rest from reference TRBV5-4 and TRBJ2-2, the complete variable domain is ETGVTQSPTHLIKTRGQQVTLRCSSQSGHNTVSWYQQALGQGPQFIFQYYREEENGRGNFPPRFSGLQFPNYSSELNVNALELDDSALYLCASTLGAGGAYFTGELFFGEGSRLTVL.

This clone appeared a single time. The J gene is TRBJ2-7, the V gene TRBV6-5, with D maybe TRBD1 (6 bases). Germline V CDR1 and CDR2: MNHEY, SVGAGI. Trimming cost V 9 bases and J 3 bases, with 15 bases left between them. The CDR3 runs 13 residues. The CDR3 sequence is CASRFGTNYEQYF. In nucleotides, the CDR3 is TGTGCCAGTCGATTCGGGACAAACTACGAGCAGTACTTC.

This clone was recorded a few times. The chain uses TRBV7-2 and TRBJ1-2; a possible D gene is TRBD1 (5 bases). This CDR3 is built from 13 residues. The ends were cut back, 5 bases at V and 4 bases at J, with 11 bases in the middle. Germline lookup yields CDR1 SGHTA and CDR2 FQGNSA. In DNA form, the CDR3 reads TGTGCCAGCAGCATGACAGTACCCTATGGCTACACCTTC. It encodes CASSMTVPYGYTF.

The chain recombines TRBV28 with TRBJ2-1, with 7 bases matching TRBD1. V dropped 5 bases and J dropped 2; count of bases not matched to a gene: 6. The germline V gene encodes CDR1 MDHEN and CDR2 SYDVKM. CDR3 length equals 15 residues. CDR3: CASSLRQGTYNEQFF. The DNA of the CDR3 is TGTGCCAGCAGTCTCCGACAGGGTACCTACAATGAGCAGTTCTTC.

This clone appeared once. This rearrangement joins TRBV29-1 to TRBJ1-1; D is ambiguous. This CDR3 is built from 13 residues. Trimming removed 7 bases at V and 3 bases at J, with 15 bases between. Germline V gene lookup returns CDR1 SQVTM and CDR2 ANQGSEA. DNA of the CDR3: TGCAGCGCTCAACAGTGGAAGGACACTGAAGCTTTCTTT. Protein sequence: CSAQQWKDTEAFF.

CDR3 loop: CASSPNRGDGYTF. CDR3 sequence (DNA): TGTGCCAGCAGTCCCAACAGGGGTGATGGCTACACCTTC. The chain links TRBV12-3 or TRBV12-4 to TRBJ1-2; 7 nucleotides align to TRBD1. Trimming cost V 5 bases and J 6 bases; bases outside gene matches: 6. The CDR3 is 13 residues long.

The CDR3 is CASSLVISSGTSGAISYNEQFF. CDR3 nucleotides: TGCGCCAGCAGCTTGGTTATTAGTTCGGGGACTAGCGGGGCCATCTCCTACAATGAGCAGTTCTTC. This chain connects TRBV5-1 to TRBJ2-1, with 13 bases that match TRBD2. V dropped 0 bases and J dropped 0; count of bases not matched to a gene: 15. The CDR3 is 22 residues long. Germline assignment: CDR1 SGHRS and CDR2 YFSETQ.

This chain connects TRBV6-1 to TRBJ1-5, with D possibly matching TRBD1 (5 bases). Germline V gene data show CDR1 as MNHNS and CDR2 as SASEGT. The CDR3 spans 17 residues. V shed 2 bases and J shed 5 bases, with 19 bases lying between them. The CDR3 protein is CASSEWWPPRGDQPQHF. Here the CDR3 DNA reads TGTGCCAGCAGTGAATGGTGGCCCCCTCGGGGGGATCAGCCCCAGCATTTT.

This clone was recorded once. The chain joins TRBV7-9 to TRBJ2-7, with D unresolved. Deletions cut 2 bases from V and 0 bases from J, with 2 bases between. This CDR3 spans 12 amino acids. CDR1 and CDR2 (germline): SEHNR, FQNEAQ (reference sequence). DNA for the CDR3: TGTGCCAGCAGCTTAAGCTCCTACGAGCAGTACTTC. Residues: CASSLSSYEQYF.

This clone was counted between two and nine times. The chain joins TRBV3-1 (or the pseudogene TRBV3-2) to TRBJ1-2; TRBD1 aligns across 11 bases. The germline gives CDR1 LGHDT, CDR2 YNNKEL (reference sequence). The CDR3 length is 16 residues. The V segment lost 6 bases and the J segment 4 bases; nucleotides outside the gene matches: 10. This CDR3 is CASRRGTGTGGYGYTF. CDR3 DNA sequence: TGTGCCAGCAGAAGAGGGACCGGGACAGGGGGCTATGGCTACACCTTC.

This sequence joins TRBV7-9 and TRBJ1-5; a possible D gene is TRBD1 (6 bases). The V end was cut by 2 bases, the J end by 3 bases, with 8 bases between. CDR3 length: 14 amino acids. Germline V CDR1 and CDR2: SEHNR, FQNEAQ (reference sequence). CDR3 amino acids: CASSLPGDNQPQHF. CDR3 sequence (DNA): TGTGCCAGCAGCTTACCAGGGGACAATCAGCCCCAGCATTTT.

This clone has just one count. This rearrangement joins TRBV3-1 (or the pseudogene TRBV3-2) to TRBJ1-2; D gene ambiguous. Germline loops: CDR1 LGHDT, CDR2 YNNKEL (reference sequence). Trimming pared 0 bases from V and 13 bases from J, leaving 12 bases between. This CDR3 comprises 12 residues. The CDR3 sequence: CASSQDRNRFTF. CDR3 in DNA: TGTGCCAGCAGCCAAGACAGGAACCGCTTCACCTTC.

This chain connects TRBV28 to TRBJ1-5, with 9 bases aligning to TRBD1. Germline lookup yields CDR1 MDHEN and CDR2 SYDVKM. This CDR3 spans 17 amino acids. Trimming removed 3 bases from V and 3 bases from J; junction bases left unmatched: 9. CDR3: CASSFYLRTGDNQPQHF. CDR3 in DNA: TGTGCCAGCAGTTTCTATCTCCGGACAGGGGACAATCAGCCCCAGCATTTT.

The chain links TRBV19 to TRBJ1-1; weak D call: TRBD1 (5 bases). This CDR3 is 12 amino acids long. CDR1 and CDR2 from the germline V gene are LNHDA and SQIVND (reference sequence). Trimming removed 3 bases from V and 7 bases from J, with 9 bases in between. The CDR3 bases are TGTGCCAGTAGTATGGGGCAGAGTGAAGCTTTCTTT. The encoded protein is CASSMGQSEAFF.

This clone was detected once. This chain connects TRBV5-1 to TRBJ1-1, with D perhaps matching TRBD1 (5 bases). This CDR3 region has 14 residues. Deletions cut 0 bases from V and 2 bases from J, with 8 bases between. Germline loops: CDR1 SGHRS, CDR2 YFSETQ. The CDR3 is CASSLGDSNTEAFF. The CDR3 DNA reads as TGCGCCAGCAGCTTGGGTGACAGCAACACTGAAGCTTTCTTT.

This clone has more than one count but fewer than ten. V and J are TRBV5-1 and TRBJ1-2, with D maybe TRBD1 (5 bases). The CDR3 length is 15 residues. Looked up from germline, CDR1 is SGHRS and CDR2 is YFSETQ. V gave up 0 bases and J gave up 5 bases, with 14 bases separating them. The chain's CDR3 is CASSLAGGPTYGYTF. The CDR3 DNA reads as TGCGCCAGCAGCTTGGCCGGGGGACCGACGTATGGCTACACCTTC. Filled out from reference TRBV5-1 and TRBJ1-2, the complete variable domain reads KAGVTQTPRYLIKTRGQQVTLSCSPISGHRSVSWYQQTPGQGLQFLFEYFSETQRNKGNFPGRFSGRQFSNSRSEMNVSTLELGDSALYLCASSLAGGPTYGYTFGSGTRLTVV.

The chain couples TRBV6-5 to TRBJ1-1; tentatively, D is TRBD1 (5 bases). There are 14 residues in the CDR3. Germline V gene sequence: CDR1 MNHEY, CDR2 SVGAGI. The germline V and J ends were trimmed by 5 bases and 3 bases, with 13 bases remaining between them. CDR3 amino acids: CASSRGRAHTEAFF. CDR3 DNA: TGTGCCAGCAGTCGAGGCAGGGCCCACACTGAAGCTTTCTTT.

This clone was seen only once. CDR3: CASSVGGLNTGYTF. CDR3 DNA: TGTGCCAGCAGTGTGGGGGGGCTTAACACTGGCTACACCTTC. The chain joins TRBV2 to TRBJ1-2; a weak D match, TRBD1 (6 bases). V lost 4 bases and J 7 bases, leaving 16 bases between the germline ends. The CDR3 runs 14 residues. Germline values: CDR1 SNHLY, CDR2 FYNNEI.

The CDR3 DNA is TGTGCCAGCTCACCTCAAAGAATAGCGAACACAGATACGCAGTATTTT. Its protein is CASSPQRIANTDTQYF. The V call is TRBV18, the J call TRBJ2-3, with a weak D call TRBD2 (5 bases). CDR1 KGHSH and CDR2 LQKENI come from the germline V gene. Trimming stripped 3 bases from V and 2 bases from J, with 15 bases between. This CDR3 region has 16 residues.

The chain recombines TRBV24-1 with TRBJ1-2; 8 bases are shared with TRBD1. Germline CDR1 and CDR2: KGHDR and SFDVKD. V gave up 7 bases and J gave up 7 bases; unmatched junction bases: 4. The CDR3 consists of 12 residues. CDR3 bases: TGTGCCACCAGCCCAGGGGGCCGTGGCTACACCTTC. This translates into CATSPGGRGYTF.